The rows below give T cell receptor beta chains drawn from one sample of a study of T cell responses to AZD1222 COVID-19 vaccine. Generated by immunoSEQ multiplex PCR, the TCRdb table keeps only in-frame clones and is missing some. The profile shows roughly 180,000 clones, approximately 90% of them singletons. This specimen consisted of peripheral blood, obtained 28 days after the second AZD1222 dose. These receptor sequences come from an adult who received the AZD1222 COVID-19 vaccine. Both conserved end residues are part of each CDR3. The D gene is left open where the match is weak. Some rows have no size entry. The others give once, few or many, or a class for an expanded clone.

D gene	clone size	V gene	J gene	CDR3 DNA	CDR3 protein
TRBD1	once	TRBV28	TRBJ1-1	TGTGCCAGCCGCCCTGACAGGGAGACTGAAGCTTTCTTT	CASRPDRETEAFF
NA	NA	TRBV11-3	TRBJ2-1	TGTGCCAGCAGCCTGTCAGGGGGGGGAGAGGCGGTTAGGTCGCACAATGAGCAGTTCTTC	CASSLSGGGEAVRSHNEQFF
TRBD1	NA	TRBV20-1	TRBJ1-5	TGCAGTGCTACTGATCGACAGGGGTTTAGCAATCAGCCCCAGCATTTT	CSATDRQGFSNQPQHF
NA	NA	TRBV6-4	TRBJ1-2	TGTGCCAGCAGTCAGAACCGGGACGGAATCAGAGGCTACACCTTC	CASSQNRDGIRGYTF
TRBD2	NA	TRBV28	TRBJ2-3	TGTGCCGCGAAGCCGCCGGGACTAGTCCTAGATACGCAGTATTTT	CAAKPPGLVLDTQYF
TRBD2	NA	TRBV5-8	TRBJ2-7	TGTGCCAGCAGCCAAAGACTAGCGGGAGCCAAATACGAGCAGTACTTC	CASSQRLAGAKYEQYF
NA	NA	TRBV7-8	TRBJ2-3	TGTGCCAGCAGTCCCGGCACAGATACGCAGTATTTT	CASSPGTDTQYF
NA	NA	TRBV25-1	TRBJ1-4	TGTGCCAGCAGTGAAGGCTGGGGGGGTATAGCGGAAAAACTGTTTTTT	CASSEGWGGIAEKLFF
NA	NA	TRBV5-6	TRBJ1-2	TGTGCCAGCAGGTTCAGGGGCGGCTACACCTTC	CASRFRGGYTF
TRBD2	NA	TRBV6-1	TRBJ2-7	TGTGCCAGCAGTGAAGCTAGCGGGAGGAAATACGAGCAGTACTTC	CASSEASGRKYEQYF
NA	NA	TRBV5-5	TRBJ2-7	TGTGCCAGCAGCTTGCGCCCGGAGGTAACCCCCTACGAGCAGTACTTC	CASSLRPEVTPYEQYF
TRBD1	few	TRBV27	TRBJ2-3	TGTGCCAGCAGTTTATCGGACAGGGCGACAGATACGCAGTATTTT	CASSLSDRATDTQYF
NA	NA	TRBV12-3/TRBV12-4	TRBJ2-7	TGTGCCAGCAGCCCCGTTCTCCCTCACGAGCAGTACTTC	CASSPVLPHEQYF
TRBD2	NA	TRBV6-5	TRBJ2-5	TGTGCCAGCAGCAGAGCGGGAGGGGGTCTGGAGACCCAGTACTTC	CASSRAGGGLETQYF
NA	NA	TRBV6-4	TRBJ1-2	TGTGCCAGCAGCCTGACTGGGGGAGGGGACTACACCTTC	CASSLTGGGDYTF
NA	NA	TRBV20-1	TRBJ1-3	TGCAGTGCCGAGGAACAAAACACCATATATTTT	CSAEEQNTIYF
NA	few	TRBV6-5	TRBJ1-1	TGTGCCAGCAGAAGAGGAGTCAACACTGAAGCTTTCTTT	CASRRGVNTEAFF
NA	NA	TRBV7-9	TRBJ2-7	TGTGCCAGCAGCCCGGCCCTAGGTCTTCCCTACGAGCAGTACTTC	CASSPALGLPYEQYF
NA	once	TRBV5-8	TRBJ2-1	TGTGCCAGCAGCTTAGTTCCGGGGCAGTTCTTC	CASSLVPGQFF
TRBD1	NA	TRBV28	TRBJ1-1	TGTGCCAGCAGTTTTATATCCCTAAACAGGGGGCGAACTGAAGCTTTCTTT	CASSFISLNRGRTEAFF
TRBD1	NA	TRBV11-2	TRBJ1-5	TGTGCCAGCAGCGGGACAGTCTATCAGCCCCAGCATTTT	CASSGTVYQPQHF
NA	NA	TRBV28	TRBJ2-7	TGTGCCAGCAGTACCCCCGGCTACGAGCAGTACTTC	CASSTPGYEQYF
NA	NA	TRBV25-1	TRBJ1-3	TGTGCCAGCAGGGGAGTGGGCGGAAACACCATATATTTT	CASRGVGGNTIYF